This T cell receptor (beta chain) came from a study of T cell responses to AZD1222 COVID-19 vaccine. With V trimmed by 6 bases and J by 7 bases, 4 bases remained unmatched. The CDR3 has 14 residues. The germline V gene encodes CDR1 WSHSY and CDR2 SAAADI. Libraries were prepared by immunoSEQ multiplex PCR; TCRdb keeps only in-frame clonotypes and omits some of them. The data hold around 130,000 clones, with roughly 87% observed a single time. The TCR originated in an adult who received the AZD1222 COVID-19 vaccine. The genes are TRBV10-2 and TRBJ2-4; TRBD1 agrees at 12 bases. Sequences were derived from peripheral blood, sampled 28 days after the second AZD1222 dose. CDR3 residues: CASRGTGGENIQYF. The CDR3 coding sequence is TGCGCCAGCAGGGGGACAGGGGGCGAGAACATTCAGTACTTC.